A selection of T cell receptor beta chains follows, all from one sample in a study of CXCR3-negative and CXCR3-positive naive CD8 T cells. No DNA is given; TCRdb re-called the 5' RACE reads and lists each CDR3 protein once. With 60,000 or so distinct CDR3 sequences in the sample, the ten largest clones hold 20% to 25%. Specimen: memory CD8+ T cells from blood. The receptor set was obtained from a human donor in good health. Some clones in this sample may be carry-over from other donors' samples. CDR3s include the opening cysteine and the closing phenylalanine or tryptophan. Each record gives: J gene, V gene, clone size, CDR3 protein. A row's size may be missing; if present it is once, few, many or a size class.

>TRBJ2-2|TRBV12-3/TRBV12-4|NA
CASSLTAGAGELFF
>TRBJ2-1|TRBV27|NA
CASSPHPSEQFF
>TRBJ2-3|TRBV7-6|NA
CASSLERGADTQYF
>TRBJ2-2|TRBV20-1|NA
CSALLAGGPHTGELFF
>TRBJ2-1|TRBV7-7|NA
CASSRYLLERGVGEQFF
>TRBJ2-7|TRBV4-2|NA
CASSEKGGLVYEQYF
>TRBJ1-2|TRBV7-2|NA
CASSIRQGAIYGYTF
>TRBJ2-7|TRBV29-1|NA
CSVTTGGVYEQYF
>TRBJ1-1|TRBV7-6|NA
CASSLDGVAEAFF
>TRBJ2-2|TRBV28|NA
CASSLSSGAGELFF
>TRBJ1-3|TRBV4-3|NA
CASSQDLPGSGNTIYF
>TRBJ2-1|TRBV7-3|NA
CASSSPGQGFHEQFF
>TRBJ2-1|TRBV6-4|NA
CASSRGSNNEQFF
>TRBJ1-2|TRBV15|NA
CATSRDGPAGHGYTF
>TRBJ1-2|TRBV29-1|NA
CSVEVGTPNPLF
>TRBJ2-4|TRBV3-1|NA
CASSTGTSGVNIQYF
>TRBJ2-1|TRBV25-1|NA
CASSPGGGDGQFF
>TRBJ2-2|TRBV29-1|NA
CSVADTSNTGELFF
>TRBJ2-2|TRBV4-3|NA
CASSQDAGREPGELFF
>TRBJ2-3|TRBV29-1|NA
CSGKKLQHRISTDTQYF
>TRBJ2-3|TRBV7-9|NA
CASSSQGRGDTQYF
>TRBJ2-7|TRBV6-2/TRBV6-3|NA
CATQPGTYEQYF
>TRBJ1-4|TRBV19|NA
CASSIGPGADEKLFF
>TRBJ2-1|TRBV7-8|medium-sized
CASSPGTGISYNEQFF
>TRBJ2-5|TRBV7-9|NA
CASSPRDSQETKYF
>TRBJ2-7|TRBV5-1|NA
CASSLLIARGSSYEQYF
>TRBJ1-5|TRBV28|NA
CASRLMNQPQHF
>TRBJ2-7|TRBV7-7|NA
CASSPGTGGEYEQYF
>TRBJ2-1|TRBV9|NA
CASSVGLAGEHEQFF
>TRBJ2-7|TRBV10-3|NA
CAVEQGYEQYF
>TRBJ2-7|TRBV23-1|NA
CASPGQTYEQYF
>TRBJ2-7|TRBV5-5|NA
CASSRGTAPYEQYF
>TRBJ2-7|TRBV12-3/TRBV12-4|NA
CASSLGDGEQYF
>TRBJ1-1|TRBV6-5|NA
CASSRGGSLTEAFF
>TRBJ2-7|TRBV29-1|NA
CSVEHPASYEQYF
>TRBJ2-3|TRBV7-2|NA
CASSLVFLAGITDTQYF
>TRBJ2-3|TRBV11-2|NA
CASSLLVGLAIDTQYF
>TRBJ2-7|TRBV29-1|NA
CSVEEVLAGGPYEQYF
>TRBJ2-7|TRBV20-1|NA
CSASLGSGYEQYF
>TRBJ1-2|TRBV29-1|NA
CSVLTGTEYGYTF
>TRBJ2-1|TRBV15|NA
CASGGRDYNEQFF
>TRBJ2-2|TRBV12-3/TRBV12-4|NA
CASSSGTSGIAGELFF
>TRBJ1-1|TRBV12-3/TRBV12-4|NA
CASSRQRNTEAFF
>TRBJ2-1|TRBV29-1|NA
CSVAGLAGYNEQFF
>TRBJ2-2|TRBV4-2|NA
CASSQGRDGMAGELFF
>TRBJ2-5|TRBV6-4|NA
CASSKTGGEGQETQYF
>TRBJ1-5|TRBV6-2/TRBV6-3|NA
CASSQTGASNQPQHF
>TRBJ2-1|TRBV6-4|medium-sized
CASSEGREDNEQFF
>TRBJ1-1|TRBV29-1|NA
CSVVAQGGTEAFF
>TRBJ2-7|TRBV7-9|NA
CASSLGKTGYEQYF
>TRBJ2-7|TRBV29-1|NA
CSVELVGSPATYEQYF
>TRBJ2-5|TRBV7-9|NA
CASSLATGLAGVETQYF
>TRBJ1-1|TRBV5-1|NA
CASSWNMPTNTEAFF
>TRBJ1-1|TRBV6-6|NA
CASSYEADRGNTEAFF
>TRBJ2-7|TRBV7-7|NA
CASSLDSSYEQYF
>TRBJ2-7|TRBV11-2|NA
CASSLGAGETYEQYF
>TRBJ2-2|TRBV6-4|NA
CASSDKHTGELFF